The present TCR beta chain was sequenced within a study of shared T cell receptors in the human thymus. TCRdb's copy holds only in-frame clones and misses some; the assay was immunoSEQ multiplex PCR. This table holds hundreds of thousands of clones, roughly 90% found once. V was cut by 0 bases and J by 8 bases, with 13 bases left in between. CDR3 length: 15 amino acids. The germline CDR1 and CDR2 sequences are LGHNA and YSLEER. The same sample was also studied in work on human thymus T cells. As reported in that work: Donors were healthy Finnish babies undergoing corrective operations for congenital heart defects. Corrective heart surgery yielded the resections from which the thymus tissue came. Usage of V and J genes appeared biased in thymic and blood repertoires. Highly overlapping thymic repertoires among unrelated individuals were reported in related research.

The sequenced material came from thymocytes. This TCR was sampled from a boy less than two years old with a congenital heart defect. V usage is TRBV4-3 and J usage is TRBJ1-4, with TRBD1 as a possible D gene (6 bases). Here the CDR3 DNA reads TGCGCCAGCAGCCAAGAACGACAGGTCAAAGAAAAACTGTTTTTT. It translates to CASSQERQVKEKLFF.